This T cell receptor (beta chain) was identified during a study of blood T cell repertoires in COVID-19. Study context: There were acute and convalescent COVID-19 samples, and they came from the United States, Italy and Spain. T cells, B-cell-depleted T cells, or PBMCs provided the cDNA or gDNA that served as material.

In the source study's methods: Amplification of reference gene primers provided the estimated nucleated cell counts. The protocol was immunoSEQ multiplex PCR, while the TCRdb copy is restricted to in-frame clones and leaves out a portion. V, J and clone size derive from that table, while D and trimming were established from the DNA sequence. The sample has around 100,000 clones, 84% seen once. The germline gives CDR1 LNHDA, CDR2 SQIVND (reference sequence). The CDR3 has 17 amino acids. Trimming left V 6 bases short and J 0 bases short, with 21 bases between. This sequence joins TRBV19 and TRBJ2-7; tentative D call: TRBD1 (6 bases). The TCR sequence derives from a human donor in a cohort sampled during active COVID-19. The sample consisted of peripheral blood. The CDR3, as DNA: TGTGCCAGTAGCCCTATAACGACAGGCGCCGGCTCCTACGAGCAGTACTTC. As protein: CASSPITTGAGSYEQYF.